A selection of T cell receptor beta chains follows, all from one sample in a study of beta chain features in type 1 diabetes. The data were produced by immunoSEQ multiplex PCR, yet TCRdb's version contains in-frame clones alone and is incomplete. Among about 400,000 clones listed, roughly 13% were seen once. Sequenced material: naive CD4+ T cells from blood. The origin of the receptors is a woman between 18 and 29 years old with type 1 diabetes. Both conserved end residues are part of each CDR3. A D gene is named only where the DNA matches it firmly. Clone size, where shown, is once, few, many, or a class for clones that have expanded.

CDR3 DNA: TGTGCCAGCAGCGTAGGAAAAGGAGCTGGCTACACCTTC; CDR3 protein: CASSVGKGAGYTF; J gene: TRBJ1-2; D gene: -; clone size: -; V gene: TRBV9
CDR3 DNA: TGTGCCAGCAGTTACTCAACCGGGACTAACTATGGCTACACCTTC; CDR3 protein: CASSYSTGTNYGYTF; J gene: TRBJ1-2; D gene: -; clone size: few; V gene: TRBV6-5
CDR3 DNA: TGCAGCGTGGACTGGGGAGGGAGCTCTGAAGCTTTCTTT; CDR3 protein: CSVDWGGSSEAFF; J gene: TRBJ1-1; D gene: -; clone size: few; V gene: TRBV29-1
CDR3 DNA: TGTGCCATCAGTACAGGGTCCTACAATGAGCAGTTCTTC; CDR3 protein: CAISTGSYNEQFF; J gene: TRBJ2-1; D gene: -; clone size: -; V gene: TRBV10-3
CDR3 DNA: TGTGCCAGCAACGGACTGATCGGCAATCAGCCCCAGCATTTT; CDR3 protein: CASNGLIGNQPQHF; J gene: TRBJ1-5; D gene: -; clone size: -; V gene: TRBV2
CDR3 DNA: TGTGCCACCAGCAGCCTAGCCGGACCTGAGCAGTTCTTC; CDR3 protein: CATSSLAGPEQFF; J gene: TRBJ2-1; D gene: -; clone size: few; V gene: TRBV15
CDR3 DNA: TGTGCCAGCGGACGCCTTGGACAGGGTGGCCTCACTGGTGAGACCCAGTACTTC; CDR3 protein: CASGRLGQGGLTGETQYF; J gene: TRBJ2-5; D gene: TRBD1; clone size: few; V gene: TRBV5-4
CDR3 DNA: TGTGCCAGCAGCTTAGCGTCAATTAGCGGCCACCGCACAGATACGCAGTATTTT; CDR3 protein: CASSLASISGHRTDTQYF; J gene: TRBJ2-3; D gene: -; clone size: -; V gene: TRBV7-9
CDR3 DNA: TGTGCCAGCAGTTACGAGCCTTTTAGCGGGAGGTTCGACGAGCAGTACTTC; CDR3 protein: CASSYEPFSGRFDEQYF; J gene: TRBJ2-7; D gene: TRBD2; clone size: -; V gene: TRBV28
CDR3 DNA: TGTGCCAGCAGCCAAGAACAGACCTATGGCTACACCTTC; CDR3 protein: CASSQEQTYGYTF; J gene: TRBJ1-2; D gene: -; clone size: once; V gene: TRBV14
CDR3 DNA: TGTGCCAGCACCTCCCGACAGCCCTATGGCTACACCTTC; CDR3 protein: CASTSRQPYGYTF; J gene: TRBJ1-2; D gene: -; clone size: -; V gene: TRBV28
CDR3 DNA: TGTGCCAGCAGCCCCGTGGAGCTCACAGATACGCAGTATTTT; CDR3 protein: CASSPVELTDTQYF; J gene: TRBJ2-3; D gene: -; clone size: few; V gene: TRBV11-2
CDR3 DNA: TGTGCCAGCTCAATGACAGACAGGAACACTGAAGCTTTCTTT; CDR3 protein: CASSMTDRNTEAFF; J gene: TRBJ1-1; D gene: -; clone size: few; V gene: TRBV18
CDR3 DNA: TGTGCCAGCAGCTTGGTGGCCCAGGGGGCAAGAGGGGCCAACGTCCTGACTTTC; CDR3 protein: CASSLVAQGARGANVLTF; J gene: TRBJ2-6; D gene: TRBD1; clone size: -; V gene: TRBV5-6
CDR3 DNA: TGTGCCAGCAGTTCGCCCCTGGGGCCCTCGGAAGCTTTCTTT; CDR3 protein: CASSSPLGPSEAFF; J gene: TRBJ1-1; D gene: -; clone size: -; V gene: TRBV27
CDR3 DNA: TGTGCCAGCACCGTCATGACAGGGGGCTACGAGCAGTACTTC; CDR3 protein: CASTVMTGGYEQYF; J gene: TRBJ2-7; D gene: TRBD1; clone size: few; V gene: TRBV28
CDR3 DNA: TGTGCCAGCAGCTTGGTCCTAGCGGGGTACACAGATACGCAGTATTTT; CDR3 protein: CASSLVLAGYTDTQYF; J gene: TRBJ2-3; D gene: TRBD2; clone size: -; V gene: TRBV5-4
CDR3 DNA: TGTGCCATCAGTGGGGCTAGCGAGCAGTTCTTC; CDR3 protein: CAISGASEQFF; J gene: TRBJ2-1; D gene: -; clone size: few; V gene: TRBV10-3
CDR3 DNA: TGTGCCAGCAGCCTCTCGGTGGGGGGGGGCGAGCAGTACTTC; CDR3 protein: CASSLSVGGGEQYF; J gene: TRBJ2-7; D gene: TRBD2; clone size: -; V gene: TRBV7-2
CDR3 DNA: TGTGCCAGCAGCGGGGGACAGGGTCCCTACGAGCAGTACTTC; CDR3 protein: CASSGGQGPYEQYF; J gene: TRBJ2-7; D gene: TRBD1; clone size: -; V gene: TRBV9
CDR3 DNA: TGTGCCACCAGCAAAACTAGCGGACAGTTCTTC; CDR3 protein: CATSKTSGQFF; J gene: TRBJ2-1; D gene: TRBD2; clone size: few; V gene: TRBV15
CDR3 DNA: TGTGCCAGCGGACGGACAGGGTCCCCCTACGAGCAGTACTTC; CDR3 protein: CASGRTGSPYEQYF; J gene: TRBJ2-7; D gene: TRBD1; clone size: few; V gene: TRBV28
CDR3 DNA: TGTGCCAGCATACAGGCGGGGCACTACGAGCAGTACTTC; CDR3 protein: CASIQAGHYEQYF; J gene: TRBJ2-7; D gene: -; clone size: few; V gene: TRBV28
CDR3 DNA: TGTGCCAGCAGTGACGGGACAGGGGGTATCACCGGGGAGCTGTTTTTT; CDR3 protein: CASSDGTGGITGELFF; J gene: TRBJ2-2; D gene: TRBD1; clone size: -; V gene: TRBV25-1
CDR3 DNA: TGTGCCAGCAGCCAAGATGTAATAGGGACAGGGGTGTCCTACGAGCAGTACTTC; CDR3 protein: CASSQDVIGTGVSYEQYF; J gene: TRBJ2-7; D gene: TRBD1; clone size: -; V gene: TRBV14
CDR3 DNA: TGCGCCAGCAGCTTGGCCGGGGAGAATAACTATGGCTACACCTTC; CDR3 protein: CASSLAGENNYGYTF; J gene: TRBJ1-2; D gene: -; clone size: few; V gene: TRBV5-1
CDR3 DNA: TGTGCCACCAGCAGAGATAAAGGGGCATCACGTGAAGCTTTCTTT; CDR3 protein: CATSRDKGASREAFF; J gene: TRBJ1-1; D gene: -; clone size: -; V gene: TRBV15
CDR3 DNA: TGTGCCAGCAGCGTAGGGCCAGATCGGGCCTACGAGCAGTACTTC; CDR3 protein: CASSVGPDRAYEQYF; J gene: TRBJ2-7; D gene: -; clone size: few; V gene: TRBV9
CDR3 DNA: TGTGCCAGCAGCCCACGAGCGGACGGTTCCTACAATGAGCAGTTCTTC; CDR3 protein: CASSPRADGSYNEQFF; J gene: TRBJ2-1; D gene: -; clone size: -; V gene: TRBV7-2
CDR3 DNA: TGTGCCAGCAGAAAAGGACAGGGAGATCAGCCCCAGCATTTT; CDR3 protein: CASRKGQGDQPQHF; J gene: TRBJ1-5; D gene: TRBD1; clone size: -; V gene: TRBV27
CDR3 DNA: TGTGCCAGCAGCGGTACACGAATATTAAGCACAGATACGCAGTATTTT; CDR3 protein: CASSGTRILSTDTQYF; J gene: TRBJ2-3; D gene: -; clone size: few; V gene: TRBV5-4
CDR3 DNA: TGTGCCAGCAGCACCGCGGGGACCAACTATGGCTACACCTTC; CDR3 protein: CASSTAGTNYGYTF; J gene: TRBJ1-2; D gene: -; clone size: -; V gene: TRBV28